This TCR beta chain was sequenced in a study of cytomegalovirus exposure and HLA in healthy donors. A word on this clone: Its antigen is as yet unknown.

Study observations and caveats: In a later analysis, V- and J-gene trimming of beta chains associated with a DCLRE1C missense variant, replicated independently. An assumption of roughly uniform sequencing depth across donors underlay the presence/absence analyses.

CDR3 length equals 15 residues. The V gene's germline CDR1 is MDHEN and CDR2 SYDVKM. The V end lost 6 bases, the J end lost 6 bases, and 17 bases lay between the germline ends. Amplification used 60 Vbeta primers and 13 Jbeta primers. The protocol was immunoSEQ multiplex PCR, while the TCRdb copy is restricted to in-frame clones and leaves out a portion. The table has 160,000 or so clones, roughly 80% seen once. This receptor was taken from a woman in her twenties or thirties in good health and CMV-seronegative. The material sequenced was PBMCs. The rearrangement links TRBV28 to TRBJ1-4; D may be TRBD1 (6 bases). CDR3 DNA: TGTGCCAGCAGACCTCAGGGGTCATATTATGAAAAACTGTTTTTT. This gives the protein CASRPQGSYYEKLFF.